This entry is about one T cell receptor beta chain. The germline V and J ends were trimmed by 7 bases and 0 bases, with 12 bases remaining between them. In germline, CDR1 is SGHTA, CDR2 FQGNSA. The CDR3 is made up of 14 amino acids. This record belongs to a study of shared clonotypes between healthy human individuals. In the source study's methods: Junction-only sequences produced by ImmunoSEQ had no quality scores, so filtering differed. TCRdb's copy holds only in-frame clones and misses some; the assay was immunoSEQ multiplex PCR. V and J calls and clone size are copied from that table; D and trimming were computed from the DNA. Among millions of clones listed, approximately 92% were seen once.

What was sequenced was naive CD4+ T cells sorted from blood. Subset noted: CD45RA+ positively selected. This sequence originates from a man between 18 and 35 years old in good health. The rearrangement joins TRBV7-2 to TRBJ1-2; maybe TRBD1 (5 bases). This CDR3 reads CASNLPTANYGYTF. The CDR3 DNA reads as TGTGCCAGCAACCTACCGACAGCTAACTATGGCTACACCTTC.